This is a list of T cell receptor beta chains from one sample in a study of cytomegalovirus exposure and HLA in healthy donors. The method was immunoSEQ multiplex PCR; TCRdb's version includes in-frame clones alone and lacks a portion of them. The repertoire includes fewer than 150,000 clones, roughly 14% of them detected once, and 1.9% sits in the top ten. The specimen was PBMCs. All receptors come from a woman aged 18 to 35 in good health and CMV-seronegative. Each CDR3 is given with its conserved first and last residue. Each record gives: V gene, J gene, clone size, D gene, CDR3 protein, CDR3 DNA. A D gene is named only where the DNA matches it firmly. Expanded clones get a size class; other rows say once, few or many, or leave the size out.

v_gene: TRBV18
j_gene: TRBJ2-7
abundance: -
d_gene: TRBD2
CDR3aa: CASSQAGGALSYEQYF
CDR3nt: TGTGCCAGCTCACAAGCGGGGGGGGCCCTATCTTACGAGCAGTACTTC

v_gene: TRBV30
j_gene: TRBJ2-3
abundance: -
d_gene: TRBD2
CDR3aa: CAWSVPTSGFRDTQYF
CDR3nt: TGTGCCTGGAGTGTCCCGACTAGCGGCTTCCGAGATACGCAGTATTTT

v_gene: TRBV19
j_gene: TRBJ2-1
abundance: -
d_gene: TRBD2
CDR3aa: CASSIGGSGSAEQFF
CDR3nt: TGTGCCAGTAGTATAGGAGGTAGCGGGAGCGCTGAGCAGTTCTTC

v_gene: TRBV4-2
j_gene: TRBJ2-3
abundance: few
d_gene: TRBD2
CDR3aa: CASSRLAGRTDTQYF
CDR3nt: TGTGCCAGCAGCCGACTAGCGGGGCGGACAGATACGCAGTATTTT

v_gene: TRBV30
j_gene: TRBJ2-3
abundance: -
d_gene: -
CDR3aa: CAWSVGGGGIGTDTQYF
CDR3nt: TGTGCCTGGAGTGTGGGGGGGGGCGGGATTGGGACAGATACGCAGTATTTT

v_gene: TRBV2
j_gene: TRBJ2-7
abundance: few
d_gene: TRBD1
CDR3aa: CASSDGQGRVEQYF
CDR3nt: TGTGCCAGCAGTGACGGACAGGGGAGGGTCGAGCAGTACTTC

v_gene: TRBV9
j_gene: TRBJ2-3
abundance: -
d_gene: -
CDR3aa: CASSPWGGATDTQYF
CDR3nt: TGTGCCAGCAGCCCCTGGGGCGGGGCAACAGATACGCAGTATTTT

v_gene: TRBV5-4
j_gene: TRBJ1-1
abundance: -
d_gene: TRBD1
CDR3aa: CASSSNRGGNTEAFF
CDR3nt: TGTGCCAGCAGCTCCAACAGGGGGGGGAACACTGAAGCTTTCTTT

v_gene: TRBV7-3
j_gene: TRBJ2-5
abundance: -
d_gene: TRBD2
CDR3aa: CASSHGGGGETQYF
CDR3nt: TGTGCCAGCAGCCACGGGGGGGGCGGAGAGACCCAGTACTTC

v_gene: TRBV14
j_gene: TRBJ2-7
abundance: -
d_gene: TRBD1
CDR3aa: CASAGQGLEQYF
CDR3nt: TGTGCCAGCGCGGGACAGGGACTCGAGCAGTACTTC